The 18 T cell receptor beta chains reported below all come from one sample, sequenced in a study of shared clonotypes between healthy human individuals. The data were produced by immunoSEQ multiplex PCR, yet TCRdb's version contains in-frame clones alone and is incomplete. The sample has about 2.3 million clones, around 90% seen once; the top ten hold 0.37%. Sequenced sample: naive CD4+ T cells from PBMCs. Regarding subset: CD45RA+ positively selected. These receptors were obtained from a man younger than 35 in good health. Some clones in this sample may be carry-over from other donors' samples.

V usage is TRBV28 and J usage is TRBJ1-3; 10 bases line up with TRBD1. Germline CDR1 is MDHEN and CDR2 is SYDVKM. V lost 6 bases and J lost 0; bases outside the gene matches: 2. This CDR3 is built from 15 residues. The CDR3 nucleotides read TGTGCCAGCAGCCGGGACAGGGGCTCTGGAAACACCATATATTTT. Residues: CASSRDRGSGNTIYF.

This clone occurred once. The rearrangement joins TRBV9 to TRBJ2-1; D ambiguous. The CDR3 runs 16 residues. The germline gives CDR1 SGDLS, CDR2 YYNGEE. Trimming took off 2 bases at V and 0 bases at J, with 12 bases between the two ends. The CDR3 here is CASSVRGSSSYNEQFF. In nucleotides, the CDR3 is TGTGCCAGCAGCGTCCGAGGCTCTAGCTCCTACAATGAGCAGTTCTTC. The full variable domain, in which reference TRBV9 and TRBJ2-1 provide the parts outside the CDR3, is DSGVTQTPKHLITATGQRVTLRCSPRSGDLSVYWYQQSLDQGLQFLIQYYNGEERAKGNILERFSAQQFPDLHSELNLSSLELGDSALYFCASSVRGSSSYNEQFFGPGTRLTVL.

The genes are TRBV28 and TRBJ1-2, with D tentatively TRBD1 (6 bases). Germline CDR1 and CDR2: MDHEN and SYDVKM. With 3 bases removed from V and 8 bases from J, the gap between germline ends came to 16 bases. The CDR3 is 14 residues long. CDR3 DNA sequence: TGTGCCAGCAGTTTCCGGGACATCGGCGGAGGCTACACCTTC. It codes for CASSFRDIGGGYTF.

This rearrangement joins TRBV5-1 to TRBJ1-4; D is ambiguous. Germline lookup yields CDR1 SGHRS and CDR2 YFSETQ. The CDR3 loop spans 13 amino acids. The V end lost 5 bases, the J end lost 5 bases, and 10 bases lay between the germline ends. The CDR3 loop reads CASRVGFNEKLFF. The CDR3, as DNA: TGCGCCAGCAGGGTCGGATTCAATGAAAAACTGTTTTTT.

A word on this clone: A junction end diverges from the germline sequence, so it may reflect a read error. The CDR3 DNA reads TGCGCCAGCAGCGGAACCGACAGGGGACGCGGGAAGCTGTTTTTT. Protein product: CASSGTDRGRGKLFF. The chain employs TRBV5-1 and TRBJ2-2; 8 nucleotides match TRBD1. Germline V lookup: CDR1 SGHRS, CDR2 YFSETQ. The CDR3 consists of 15 residues.

A few counts support this clone. Other DNA sequences within the sample encode an identical CDR3. The rearrangement joins TRBV28 to TRBJ1-1, with a weak D call TRBD1 (6 bases). The CDR3 is 11 residues long. Germline assignment: CDR1 MDHEN and CDR2 SYDVKM. Trimming took 9 bases from V and 5 from J, leaving 10 bases between them. Here the CDR3 DNA reads TGTGCCAGTAGGGGGAGGACTGAAGCTTTCTTT. It yields the protein CASRGRTEAFF.

A word on this clone: At one end the junction does not follow the germline gene, possibly because of a read error. The V call is TRBV20-1, the J call TRBJ2-3; D unresolved. The CDR3 is 10 residues long. The germline gives CDR1 DFQATT, CDR2 SNEGSKA (reference sequence). Here the CDR3 DNA reads TGCAGTGCTGGAGAAGATACGCAGTATTTT. It encodes CSAGEDTQYF.

This chain joins TRBV5-1 and TRBJ1-1; no clear D gene. Between the trimmed V and J ends, which lost 3 bases and 4 bases, there was a span of 13 bases. The CDR3 runs 14 residues. The V gene's germline CDR1 is SGHRS and CDR2 YFSETQ. The CDR3 loop is CASSSLGIGTEAFF. DNA of the CDR3: TGCGCCAGCAGCTCGTTGGGGATCGGCACTGAAGCTTTCTTT.

This clone appeared once. CDR3 sequence (DNA): TGTGCCAGCAGGGACAGGGCCATTGATGGCTACACCTTC. Translated: CASRDRAIDGYTF. The chain combines TRBV27 with TRBJ1-2; the match to TRBD1 covers 8 bases. There are 13 residues in the CDR3. Germline V gene data show CDR1 as MNHEY and CDR2 as SMNVEV (reference sequence). Trimming at V came to 6 bases and at J to 6 bases, leaving 6 bases not matched to a gene.

In its sample, this clone was seen once. V is TRBV30 and J is TRBJ1-3; D possibly corresponds to TRBD1 (6 bases). Deletions cut 2 bases from V and 2 bases from J, with 10 bases between. The CDR3 has 14 amino acids. Germline V gene lookup returns CDR1 GTSNPN and CDR2 SVGIG (reference sequence). The CDR3 loop is CAWSPTGPGNTIYF. The CDR3 DNA sequence: TGTGCCTGGAGTCCTACAGGGCCTGGAAACACCATATATTTT.

This chain links TRBV27 with TRBJ2-7; D is ambiguous. This CDR3 spans 15 amino acids. V dropped 4 bases and J dropped 4 bases, with 17 bases sitting between them. Germline assignment: CDR1 MNHEY and CDR2 SMNVEV (reference sequence). CDR3 region: CASSSQGMLVYEQYF. In DNA, the CDR3 is TGTGCCAGCAGTTCCCAAGGGATGTTGGTATACGAGCAGTACTTC.

The chain is built from TRBV4-1 and TRBJ2-5; 11 bases match TRBD2. Germline CDR1 MGHRA, CDR2 YSYEKL. Trimming removed 0 bases from V and 5 bases from J; junction bases left unmatched: 5. This CDR3 is 16 amino acids long. CDR3 DNA: TGCGCCAGCAGCCAAGATCCTAGCGGGAGGACGGAGACCCAGTACTTC. Translation gives CASSQDPSGRTETQYF.

The chain couples TRBV18 to TRBJ1-1, with TRBD1 matching over 12 bases. Per the germline V gene, CDR1 is KGHSH and CDR2 is LQKENI. The CDR3 extends over 18 amino acids. Trimming took 3 bases from V and 4 from J; bases not matched to a gene: 12. The CDR3: CASSPSFGTGGAGTEAFF. The CDR3 bases are TGTGCCAGCTCACCTTCCTTTGGGACAGGGGGCGCCGGCACTGAAGCTTTCTTT.

The chain uses TRBV9 and TRBJ2-3, with 10 bases that match TRBD2. Looked up from germline, CDR1 is SGDLS and CDR2 is YYNGEE. The J segment lost 5 bases and the V segment lost 0 bases, leaving 6 bases of the junction unmatched. The CDR3 is 16 residues long. The DNA of the CDR3 is TGTGCCAGCAGCGTAGCTTTCCTAGCGGGAGAAGATACGCAGTATTTT. Protein sequence: CASSVAFLAGEDTQYF.

Worth noting for this clone: At the DNA level, this CDR3 is encoded by other sequences in the same sample as well. The chain employs TRBV28 and TRBJ2-1; D gene uncertain. Looked up from germline, CDR1 is MDHEN and CDR2 is SYDVKM. The CDR3 is made up of 13 amino acids. The V gene lost 2 bases and the J gene lost 4 bases, with 6 bases spanning the gap. The CDR3 sequence: CASSLPTYNEQFF. The CDR3, as DNA: TGTGCCAGCAGTTTACCCACATACAATGAGCAGTTCTTC. Looking up the rest from reference TRBV28 and TRBJ2-1 gives the full variable domain: DVKVTQSSRYLVKRTGEKVFLECVQDMDHENMFWYRQDPGLGLRLIYFSYDVKMKEKGDIPEGYSVSREKKERFSLILESASTNQTSMYLCASSLPTYNEQFFGPGTRLTVL.

This chain links TRBV27 with TRBJ1-4; D is undetermined. The V gene's germline CDR1 is MNHEY and CDR2 SMNVEV (reference sequence). With 4 bases removed from V and 5 bases from J, the gap between germline ends came to 26 bases. This CDR3 has 19 residues. CDR3 bases: TGTGCCAGCAGTTGGACCCCGGTGCAGGCCCTCGCAAAGAATGAAAAACTGTTTTTT. Translated: CASSWTPVQALAKNEKLFF.

In the case of this clone: The same CDR3 also results from other DNA sequences found in this sample. The chain is built from TRBV2 and TRBJ2-7; 10 nucleotides align to TRBD2. This CDR3 region has 15 residues. Germline values: CDR1 SNHLY, CDR2 FYNNEI. The J segment lost 7 bases and the V segment lost 1 base, leaving 7 bases of the junction unmatched. The CDR3 protein is CASSEGLAGVWEQYF. CDR3 nucleotides: TGTGCCAGCAGTGAAGGGCTAGCGGGAGTCTGGGAGCAGTACTTC. Drawing the rest from reference TRBV2 and TRBJ2-7, the complete variable domain is EPEVTQTPSHQVTQMGQEVILRCVPISNHLYFYWYRQILGQKVEFLVSFYNNEISEKSEIFDDQFSVERPDGSNFTLKIRSTKLEDSAMYFCASSEGLAGVWEQYFGPGTRLTVT.

The chain combines TRBV30 with TRBJ1-6, with no clear D. V dropped 5 bases and J dropped 0 bases, with 11 bases sitting between them. Germline V gene lookup returns CDR1 GTSNPN and CDR2 SVGIG (reference sequence). CDR3 length: 15 amino acids. The CDR3 is CAWGLGSSYNSPLHF. The CDR3 DNA follows: TGTGCCTGGGGACTTGGGAGCTCCTATAATTCACCCCTCCACTTT.